This TCR beta chain was profiled in a study of PD-1 blockade in mismatch repair-deficient tumors. Study-level background: Patients had approximately 12 mismatch repair-deficient cancer types, all previously treated and progressing. The study's findings and limits: After pembrolizumab, tumor-resident clones rose rapidly, then generally contracted before radiologic responses.

The V end was cut by 6 bases, the J end by 4 bases, with 13 bases between. The CDR3 contains 13 residues. The germline V gene encodes CDR1 SQVTM and CDR2 ANQGSEA. Mismatch repair deficiency was confirmed in all patients, by PCR or immunohistochemistry. TCRs were sequenced from a few patients responding to pembrolizumab. Sequencing was performed with immunoSEQ multiplex PCR; in TCRdb, only in-frame clones are kept and a portion is missing. The data contain 80,000 to 130,000 clones, 82% of them singletons. The sample holds one count of this clone. Its antigen is still unknown. The TCR sequence derives from an adult with mismatch repair-deficient cancer. The chain has TRBV29-1 and TRBJ1-5; D might be TRBD1 (6 bases). This specimen consisted of peripheral blood, obtained 36 weeks after starting pembrolizumab. This CDR3 is CSVKQGQNQPQHF. CDR3 nucleotides: TGCAGCGTCAAACAGGGCCAGAATCAGCCCCAGCATTTT.